This passage covers 21 T cell receptor beta chains from one sample sequenced in a study of early T cells in non-severe SARS-CoV-2 infection. TCRdb processed the 5' RACE reads anew with MiXCR; each CDR3 protein has one entry. In the table there are about 61,000 distinct CDR3 sequences, roughly a tenth of which are singletons. The sequencing input was whole blood. The receptors were sampled from an adult who was a healthcare worker with PCR-confirmed SARS-CoV-2 infection or an uninfected control (not recorded which).

This clonotype was seen a handful of times. The genes are TRBV19 and TRBJ2-4; perhaps TRBD2 as D (6 bases). Germline assignment: CDR1 LNHDA and CDR2 SQIVND (reference sequence). This CDR3 has 14 residues. Trimming took off 11 bases at V and 7 bases at J, with 21 bases between the two ends. This chain's CDR3 is CAHYSRSRGNIQYF. The CDR3 DNA reads as TGTGCCCACTACTCTCGGTCCCGGGGGAACATTCAGTACTTC.

V usage is TRBV3-1 and J usage is TRBJ2-2; D is uncertain. With 3 bases removed from V and 5 bases from J, the gap between germline ends came to 7 bases. Germline-derived CDR1 and CDR2 are LGHDT and YNNKEL (reference sequence). The length of the CDR3 is 13 residues. Here the CDR3 DNA reads TGTGCCAGCAGCCATTTGGGAACCGGGGAGCTGTTTTTT. It translates to CASSHLGTGELFF.

This clonotype was seen at least ten times. Relative to the germline gene, one junction end is altered; a read error may explain this. The chain carries TRBV11-2 and TRBJ2-3, with no clear D. The CDR3 runs to 13 residues. Germline V gene data show CDR1 as SGHAT and CDR2 as FQNNGV. Here the CDR3 DNA reads TGTGCCAGCAGCTTAGGGCTAACAGATACGCTGTATTTT. It yields the protein CASSLGLTDTLYF.

This chain joins TRBV12-3 or TRBV12-4 and TRBJ2-7; 7 nucleotides agree with TRBD1. This CDR3 has 16 residues. The V gene end was trimmed by 6 bases and the J gene end by 2 bases; junction bases not matched to a gene: 13. CDR3 bases: TGTGCCAGCAGCCCGAGACAGGGTCGCATGGCCTACGAGCAGTACTTC. Translated, it gives CASSPRQGRMAYEQYF.

Regarding this clonotype: No conserved phenylalanine or tryptophan ends this CDR3, so it is likely a read error. This sequence joins TRBV3-1 and TRBJ1-6; TRBD1 agrees at 9 bases. The J segment lost 4 bases and the V segment lost 4 bases, leaving 2 bases of the junction unmatched. CDR3 length: 15 residues. From germline, CDR1 is LGHDT and CDR2 YNNKEL (reference sequence). CDR3 nucleotides: TGTGCCAGCAGCCTGGACAGGGGATATAATTCACCCCTCCACTCT. Translation gives CASSLDRGYNSPLHS.

The genes are TRBV15 and TRBJ2-1, with 7 bases identical to TRBD1. CDR1 LNHNV and CDR2 YYDKDF come from the germline V gene (reference sequence). The junction had 8 bases not matched to a gene; V was cut back by 5 bases and J by 1 base. This CDR3 has 16 residues. CDR3 in amino acids: CATSGTQGLSYNEQFF. CDR3 nucleotide sequence: TGTGCCACCAGCGGAACACAGGGGCTTTCCTACAATGAGCAGTTCTTC.

The rearrangement links TRBV19 to TRBJ1-2; D is uncertain. V lost 3 bases and J 0 bases, leaving 8 bases between the germline ends. This CDR3 has 14 residues. Germline CDR1 reads LNHDA; CDR2 reads SQIVND (reference sequence). The CDR3 DNA sequence: TGTGCCAGTAGTATCCTGAGTGCTAACTATGGCTACACCTTC. This translates into CASSILSANYGYTF.

Many counts were recorded for this clonotype. The J gene is TRBJ2-3, the V gene TRBV12-3 or TRBV12-4; 11 bases agree with TRBD2. The length of the CDR3 is 16 residues. With 6 bases clipped from V and 6 bases from J, the junction kept 11 bases outside the gene matches. The DNA of the CDR3 is TGTGCCAGCAGCCCGGGACTAGCGGTGGACAGGGATACGCAGTATTTT. This codes for CASSPGLAVDRDTQYF.

This clonotype showed up many times. This chain uses TRBV9 with TRBJ2-3, with D unclear. V dropped 0 bases and J dropped 5 bases, with 13 bases sitting between them. This CDR3 region has 15 residues. Per germline, CDR1 SGDLS and CDR2 YYNGEE. The CDR3 sequence: CASSVDPDFGDTQYF. The CDR3 DNA reads as TGTGCCAGCAGCGTAGATCCCGACTTCGGAGATACGCAGTATTTT.

There are many counts of this clonotype. The chain combines TRBV4-3 with TRBJ1-2; TRBD1 matches at 9 bases. Germline V gene sequence: CDR1 LGHNA, CDR2 YSLEER. V dropped 1 base and J dropped 1; count of bases not matched to a gene: 7. CDR3 length: 17 amino acids. The CDR3 coding sequence is TGCGCCAGCAGCCAAGGGGACAGGGTCGGGATTAACTATGGCTACACCTTC. Its protein product is CASSQGDRVGINYGYTF.

This clonotype was observed a handful of times. V is TRBV6-5 and J is TRBJ2-2, with a tentative D call TRBD1 (6 bases). CDR3 length: 15 amino acids. CDR1 is MNHEY, CDR2 SVGAGI, per germline. V shed 5 bases and J shed 4 bases, with 14 bases lying between them. The CDR3 sequence: CASSQEQGSTGELFF. The CDR3 coding sequence is TGTGCCAGCAGTCAGGAACAGGGCAGCACCGGGGAGCTGTTTTTT.

The chain recombines TRBV7-8 with TRBJ2-7; 12 nucleotides align to TRBD2. CDR3 length: 13 amino acids. J lost 12 bases, V lost 3 bases, and 6 bases had no gene match. Germline V CDR1 and CDR2: SGHVS, FQNEAQ. DNA of the CDR3: TGTGCCAGCAGCTTCAGGACTAGCGGGGTTTGGTACTTC. The encoded protein is CASSFRTSGVWYF.

This clonotype has a count of ten or more. This chain uses TRBV5-5 with TRBJ2-3; tentatively, D is TRBD2 (5 bases). This CDR3 is 15 amino acids long. Germline CDR1 is SGHKS and CDR2 is YYEKEE (reference sequence). V was pared by 4 bases and J by 2 bases, with 14 bases between. CDR3 sequence: CASSLLASYTDTQYF. The CDR3 nucleotides are TGTGCCAGCAGCCTCCTAGCTTCCTACACAGATACGCAGTATTTT.

The genes are TRBV15 and TRBJ2-7; D may be TRBD2 (5 bases). Per the germline V gene, CDR1 is LNHNV and CDR2 is YYDKDF (reference sequence). The CDR3 is made up of 16 amino acids. V lost 0 bases and J lost 0, with 12 bases in between. The CDR3 spells CATSREEGPGSYEQYF. Written as DNA, the CDR3 is TGTGCCACCAGCAGAGAAGAGGGCCCTGGCTCCTACGAGCAGTACTTC.

This clonotype appeared a few times. V usage is TRBV4-3 and J usage is TRBJ1-2; TRBD1 aligns across 8 bases. V dropped 0 bases and J dropped 4; count of bases not matched to a gene: 7. The CDR3 sequence is 16 residues long. Per the germline V gene, CDR1 is LGHNA and CDR2 is YSLEER. CDR3: CASSQDRAGGFYGYTF. In DNA, the CDR3 is TGCGCCAGCAGCCAAGATCGAGCAGGGGGCTTCTATGGCTACACCTTC.

The chain combines TRBV7-9 with TRBJ1-6; D is unclear. This CDR3 has 14 amino acids. CDR1 is SEHNR and CDR2 is FQNEAQ in the germline V gene (reference sequence). Trimming cost V 1 base and J 7 bases, with 8 bases left between them. CDR3 sequence: CASSLVHGNSPLHF. Written as DNA, the CDR3 is TGTGCCAGCAGCTTAGTACATGGGAATTCACCCCTCCACTTT.

This clonotype was counted many times. This chain connects TRBV7-9 to TRBJ2-7; D gene unclear. The CDR3 has 13 residues. Trimming cost V 3 bases and J 4 bases, with 10 bases left between them. Germline loops: CDR1 SEHNR, CDR2 FQNEAQ (reference sequence). CDR3 sequence reads: CASSFTPDYEQYF. The CDR3 nucleotides read TGTGCCAGCAGCTTTACTCCCGATTACGAGCAGTACTTC.

This clonotype was observed a handful of times. The rearrangement uses TRBV6-7 and TRBJ2-3; D remains unclear. TRBV6-7 has ORF status, its function being uncertain. The CDR3 runs to 16 residues. The V and J ends lost 0 bases and 0 bases respectively, with 10 bases between them. The CDR3 loop is CASSYSPGPSTDTQYF. CDR3 coding DNA: TGTGCCAGCAGTTACTCCCCGGGTCCTAGCACAGATACGCAGTATTTT.

The genes are TRBV2 and TRBJ2-3; D is unresolved. With 6 bases removed from V and 7 bases from J, the gap between germline ends came to 8 bases. Germline CDR1 SNHLY, CDR2 FYNNEI. The CDR3 loop spans 11 amino acids. CDR3 protein: CASRTRHTQYF. DNA of the CDR3: TGTGCCAGCAGGACTCGCCATACGCAGTATTTT.

J is TRBJ1-2 and V is TRBV12-3 or TRBV12-4, with a tentative D call TRBD1 (6 bases). V lost 6 bases and J 2 bases, leaving 16 bases between the germline ends. The CDR3 runs 15 residues. CDR3 bases: TGTGCCAGCAGCCTCAGGGGAGCGGGGAACTATGGCTACACCTTC. It is translated as CASSLRGAGNYGYTF.

At least ten counts were recorded for this clonotype. The chain employs TRBV11-2 and TRBJ1-3, with D hard to call. The CDR3 runs 15 residues. Germline loops: CDR1 SGHAT, CDR2 FQNNGV. V lost 3 bases and J lost 0, with 9 bases in between. The CDR3 sequence: CASSLGSPSGNTIYF. The CDR3 coding sequence is TGTGCCAGCAGCTTGGGGTCCCCCTCTGGAAACACCATATATTTT. Together with reference TRBV11-2 and TRBJ1-3, the CDR3 gives the full variable domain: EAGVAQSPRYKIIEKRQSVAFWCNPISGHATLYWYQQILGQGPKLLIQFQNNGVVDDSQLPKDRFSAERLKGVDSTLKIQPAKLEDSAVYLCASSLGSPSGNTIYFGEGSWLTVV.